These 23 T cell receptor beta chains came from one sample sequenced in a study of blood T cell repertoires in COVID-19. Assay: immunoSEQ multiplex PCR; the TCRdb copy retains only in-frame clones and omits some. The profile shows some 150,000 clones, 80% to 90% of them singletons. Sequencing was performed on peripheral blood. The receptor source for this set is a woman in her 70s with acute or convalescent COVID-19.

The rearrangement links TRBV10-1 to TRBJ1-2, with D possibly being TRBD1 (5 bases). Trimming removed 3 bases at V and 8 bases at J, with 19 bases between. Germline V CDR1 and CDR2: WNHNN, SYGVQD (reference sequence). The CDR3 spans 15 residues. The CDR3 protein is CASSDSRTGERGYTF. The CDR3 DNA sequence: TGCGCCAGCAGTGACTCACGGACGGGGGAGAGGGGCTACACCTTC.

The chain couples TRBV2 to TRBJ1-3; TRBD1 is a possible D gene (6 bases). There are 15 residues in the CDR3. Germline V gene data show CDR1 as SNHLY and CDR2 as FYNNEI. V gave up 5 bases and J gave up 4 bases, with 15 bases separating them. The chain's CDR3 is CASSQRGGPGNTIYF. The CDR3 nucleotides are TGTGCCAGCAGTCAGCGGGGGGGGCCAGGAAACACCATATATTTT.

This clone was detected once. The CDR3, as DNA: TGTGCCAGCAGCTTAGCCCCGGACGACAGGGATGGCTACACCTTC. Translated, it gives CASSLAPDDRDGYTF. J is TRBJ1-2 and V is TRBV11-1; 7 bases are shared with TRBD1. V was pared by 0 bases and J by 6 bases, with 7 bases of the junction left unmatched. The CDR3 has 15 residues. Germline V CDR1 and CDR2: SGHAT, FQDESV (reference sequence).

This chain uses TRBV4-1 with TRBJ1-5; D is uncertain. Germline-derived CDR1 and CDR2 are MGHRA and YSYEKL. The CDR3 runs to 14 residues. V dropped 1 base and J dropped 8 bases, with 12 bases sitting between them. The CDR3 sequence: CASSQVYVFKPQHF. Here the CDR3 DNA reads TGCGCCAGCAGCCAAGTCTACGTCTTTAAGCCCCAGCATTTT.

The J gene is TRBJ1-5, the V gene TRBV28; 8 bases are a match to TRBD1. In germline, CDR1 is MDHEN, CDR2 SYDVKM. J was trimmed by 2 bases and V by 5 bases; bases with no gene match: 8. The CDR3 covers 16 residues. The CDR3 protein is CASSRGQGAGNQPQHF. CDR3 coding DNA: TGTGCCAGCAGTCGTGGGCAGGGGGCAGGCAATCAGCCCCAGCATTTT.

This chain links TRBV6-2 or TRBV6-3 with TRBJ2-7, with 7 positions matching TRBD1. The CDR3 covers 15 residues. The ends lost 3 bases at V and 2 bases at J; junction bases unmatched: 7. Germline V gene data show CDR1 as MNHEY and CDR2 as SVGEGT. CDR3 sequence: CASSYGLQGAYEQYF. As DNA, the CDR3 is TGTGCCAGCAGTTATGGATTGCAGGGGGCCTACGAGCAGTACTTC.

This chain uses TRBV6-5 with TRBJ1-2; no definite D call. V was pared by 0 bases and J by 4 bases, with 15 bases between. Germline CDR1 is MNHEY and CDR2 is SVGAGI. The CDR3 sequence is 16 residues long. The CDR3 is CASSYSILPRGYGYTF. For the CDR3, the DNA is TGTGCCAGCAGTTACTCGATCCTTCCACGGGGCTATGGCTACACCTTC.

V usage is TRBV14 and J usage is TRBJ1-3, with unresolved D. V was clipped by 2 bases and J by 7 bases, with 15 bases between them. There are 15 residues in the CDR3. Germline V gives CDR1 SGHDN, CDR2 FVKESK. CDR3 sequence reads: CASSQRFSGGNTIYF. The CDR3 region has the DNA TGTGCCAGCAGCCAAAGGTTTTCTGGAGGCAACACCATATATTTT.

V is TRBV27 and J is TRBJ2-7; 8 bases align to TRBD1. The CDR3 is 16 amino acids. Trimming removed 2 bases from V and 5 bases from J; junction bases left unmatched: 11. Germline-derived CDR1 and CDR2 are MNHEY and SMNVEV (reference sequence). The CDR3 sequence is CASSLLSGQGLHEQYF. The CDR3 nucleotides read TGTGCCAGCAGTTTACTCTCCGGACAGGGTCTCCACGAGCAGTACTTC.

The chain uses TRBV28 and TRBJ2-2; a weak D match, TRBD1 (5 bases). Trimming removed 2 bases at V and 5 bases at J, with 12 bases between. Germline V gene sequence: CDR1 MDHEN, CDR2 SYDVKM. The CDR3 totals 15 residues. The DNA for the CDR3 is TGTGCCAGCAGTTTAGATACCCCAGGGACCGGGGAGCTGTTTTTT. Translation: CASSLDTPGTGELFF.

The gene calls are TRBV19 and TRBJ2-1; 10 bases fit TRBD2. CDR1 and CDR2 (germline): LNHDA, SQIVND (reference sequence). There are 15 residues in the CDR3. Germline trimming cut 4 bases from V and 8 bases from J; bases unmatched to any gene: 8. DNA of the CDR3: TGTGCCAGTAGTAAAAGCGGGGGGGCGCGGGATGAGCAGTTCTTC. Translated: CASSKSGGARDEQFF.

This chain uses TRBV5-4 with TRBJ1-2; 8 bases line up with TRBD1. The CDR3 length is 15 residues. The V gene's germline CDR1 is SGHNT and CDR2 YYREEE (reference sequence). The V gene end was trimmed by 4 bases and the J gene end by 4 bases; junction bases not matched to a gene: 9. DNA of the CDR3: TGTGCCAGCAGCCCGGTCGGGACAGGACCCTATGGCTACACCTTC. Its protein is CASSPVGTGPYGYTF.

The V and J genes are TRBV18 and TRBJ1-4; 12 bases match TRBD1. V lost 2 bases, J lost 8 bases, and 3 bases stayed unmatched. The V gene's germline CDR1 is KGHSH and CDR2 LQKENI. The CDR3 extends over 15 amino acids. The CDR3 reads CASSPGGTGGEKLFF. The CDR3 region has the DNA TGTGCCAGCTCACCAGGCGGGACAGGGGGCGAAAAACTGTTTTTT. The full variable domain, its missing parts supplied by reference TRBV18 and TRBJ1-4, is NAGVMQNPRHLVRRRGQEARLRCSPMKGHSHVYWYRQLPEEGLKFMVYLQKENIIDESGMPKERFSAEFPKEGPSILRIQQVVRGDSAAYFCASSPGGTGGEKLFFGSGTQLSVL.

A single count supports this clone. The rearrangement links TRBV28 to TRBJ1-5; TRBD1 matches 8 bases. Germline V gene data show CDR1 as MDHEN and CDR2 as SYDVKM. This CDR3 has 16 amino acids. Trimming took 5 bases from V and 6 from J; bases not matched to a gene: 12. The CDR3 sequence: CASSLPTGGRGQPQHF. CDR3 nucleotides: TGTGCCAGCAGTCTACCAACAGGGGGTCGGGGTCAGCCCCAGCATTTT.

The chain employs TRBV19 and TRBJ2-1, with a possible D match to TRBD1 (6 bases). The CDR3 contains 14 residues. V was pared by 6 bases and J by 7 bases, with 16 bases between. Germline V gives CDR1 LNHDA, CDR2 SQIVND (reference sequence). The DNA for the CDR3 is TGTGCCAGTAGCCCCGAATCGACAGGAAATGAGCAGTTCTTC. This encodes CASSPESTGNEQFF. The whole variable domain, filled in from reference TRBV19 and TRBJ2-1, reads DGGITQSPKYLFRKEGQNVTLSCEQNLNHDAMYWYRQDPGQGLRLIYYSQIVNDFQKGDIAEGYSVSREKKESFPLTVTSAQKNPTAFYLCASSPESTGNEQFFGPGTRLTVL.

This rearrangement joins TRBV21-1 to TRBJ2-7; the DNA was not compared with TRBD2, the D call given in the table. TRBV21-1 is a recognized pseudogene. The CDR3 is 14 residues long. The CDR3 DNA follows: TGTGCCAGCAGCAAAGACAATTACGAGGGCGAGCAGTACGTC. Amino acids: CASSKDNYEGEQYV.

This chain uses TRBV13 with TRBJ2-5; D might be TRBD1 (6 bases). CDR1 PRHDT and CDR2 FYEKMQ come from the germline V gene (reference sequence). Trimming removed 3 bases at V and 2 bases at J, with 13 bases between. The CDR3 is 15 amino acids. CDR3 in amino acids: CASSLIGTSQETQYF. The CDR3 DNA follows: TGTGCCAGCAGCTTGATCGGGACATCTCAAGAGACCCAGTACTTC.

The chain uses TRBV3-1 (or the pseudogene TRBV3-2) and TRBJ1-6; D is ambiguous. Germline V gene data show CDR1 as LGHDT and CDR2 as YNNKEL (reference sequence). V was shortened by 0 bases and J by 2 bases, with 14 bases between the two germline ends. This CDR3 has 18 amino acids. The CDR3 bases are TGTGCCAGCAGCCAAGATCTTCGTAGAGGGCCCTATAATTCACCCCTCCACTTT. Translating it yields CASSQDLRRGPYNSPLHF.

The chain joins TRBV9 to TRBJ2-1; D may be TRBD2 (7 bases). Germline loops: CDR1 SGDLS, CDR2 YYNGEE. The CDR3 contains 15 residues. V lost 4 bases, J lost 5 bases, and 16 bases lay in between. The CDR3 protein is CASSLLAGANNEQFF. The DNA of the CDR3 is TGTGCCAGCAGCCTACTGGCGGGGGCGAACAATGAGCAGTTCTTC.

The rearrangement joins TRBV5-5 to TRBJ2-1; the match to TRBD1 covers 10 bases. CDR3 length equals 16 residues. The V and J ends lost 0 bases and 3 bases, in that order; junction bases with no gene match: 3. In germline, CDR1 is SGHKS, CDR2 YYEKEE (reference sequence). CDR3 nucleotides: TGTGCCAGCAGCTTGGCATGGACAGGGGGCTACAATGAGCAGTTCTTC. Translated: CASSLAWTGGYNEQFF.

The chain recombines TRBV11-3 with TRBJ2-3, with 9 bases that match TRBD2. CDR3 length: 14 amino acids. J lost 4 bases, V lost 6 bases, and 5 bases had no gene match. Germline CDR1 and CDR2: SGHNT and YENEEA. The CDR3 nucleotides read TGTGCCAGCAGTCCTAGCGGGGCGGCAGATACGCAGTATTTT. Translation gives CASSPSGAADTQYF.

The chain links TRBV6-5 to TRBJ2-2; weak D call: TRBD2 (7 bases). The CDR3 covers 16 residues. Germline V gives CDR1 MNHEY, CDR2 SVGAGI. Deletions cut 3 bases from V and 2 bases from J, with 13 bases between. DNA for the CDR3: TGTGCCAGCAGTTATCCCGGGGGGCCAAACACCGGGGAGCTGTTTTTT. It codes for CASSYPGGPNTGELFF.

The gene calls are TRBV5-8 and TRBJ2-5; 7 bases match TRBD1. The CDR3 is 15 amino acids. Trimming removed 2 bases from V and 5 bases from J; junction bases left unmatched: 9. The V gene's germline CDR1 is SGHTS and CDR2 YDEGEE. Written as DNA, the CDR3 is TGTGCCAGCAGCTTAAGGGGGCGAATGGATGAGACCCAGTACTTC. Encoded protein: CASSLRGRMDETQYF.